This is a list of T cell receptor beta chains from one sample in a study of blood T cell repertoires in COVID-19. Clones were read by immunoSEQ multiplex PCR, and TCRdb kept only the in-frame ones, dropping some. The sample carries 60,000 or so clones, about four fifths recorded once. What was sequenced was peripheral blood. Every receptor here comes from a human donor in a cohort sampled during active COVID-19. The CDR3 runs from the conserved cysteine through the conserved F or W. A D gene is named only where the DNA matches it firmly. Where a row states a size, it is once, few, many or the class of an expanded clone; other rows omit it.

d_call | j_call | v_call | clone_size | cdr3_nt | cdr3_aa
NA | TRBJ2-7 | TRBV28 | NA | TGTGCCAGCAGTTTAAAGAGGGAACAGTACTTC | CASSLKREQYF
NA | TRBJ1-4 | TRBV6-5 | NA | TGTGCCAGCACTAACAGCCCAACTAATGAAAAACTGTTTTTT | CASTNSPTNEKLFF
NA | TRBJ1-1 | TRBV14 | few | TGTGCCAGCAGCCGCAACAGGAACACTGAAGCTTTCTTT | CASSRNRNTEAFF
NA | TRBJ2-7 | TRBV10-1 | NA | TGCGCCAGCAGTGAGTGGCCCCGGAGGGGGGGTATCGGCGAGCAGTACTTC | CASSEWPRRGGIGEQYF
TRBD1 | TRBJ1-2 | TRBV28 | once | TGTGCCAGCAGTACAGGGGGCGCCCCAGGAGGCTACACCTTC | CASSTGGAPGGYTF
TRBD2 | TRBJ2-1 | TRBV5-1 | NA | TGCGCCAGCAGCTCCCTAGCGGGGATGTTCAATGAGCAGTTCTTC | CASSSLAGMFNEQFF
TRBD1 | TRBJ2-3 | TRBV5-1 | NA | TGCGCCAGCAGTTCAGCTAGGGGGACAGGCATCGATACGCAGTATTTT | CASSSARGTGIDTQYF
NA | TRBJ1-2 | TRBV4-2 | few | TGTGCCAGCAGCCAAGGGGGAGGTAACTATGGCTACACCTTC | CASSQGGGNYGYTF
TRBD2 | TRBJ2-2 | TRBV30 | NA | TGTGCCTGGAGCCGGGAGGTCACCGGGGAGCTGTTTTTT | CAWSREVTGELFF
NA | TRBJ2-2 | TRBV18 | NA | TGTGCCAGCTCACCTAGCGGTTCGAACACCGGGGAGCTGTTTTTT | CASSPSGSNTGELFF
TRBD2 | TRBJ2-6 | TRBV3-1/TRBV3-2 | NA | TGTGCCAGCAGCCAAGATTGGACAGCGGGGGGCCCCTCTGGGGCCAACGTCCTGACTTTC | CASSQDWTAGGPSGANVLTF
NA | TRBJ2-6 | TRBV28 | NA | TGTGCCAGCATAATGGGGGGAGTCCCCTCTGGGGCCAACGTCCTGACTTTC | CASIMGGVPSGANVLTF
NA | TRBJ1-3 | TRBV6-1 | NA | TGTGCCAGCAGTGAACAGGGTTTTGGAAACACCATATATTTT | CASSEQGFGNTIYF
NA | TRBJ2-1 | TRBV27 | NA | TGTGCCAGCAAAACAGATTACAATGAGCAGTTCTTC | CASKTDYNEQFF
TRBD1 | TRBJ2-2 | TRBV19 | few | TGTGCCAGTAGTAGCCGACAGGGATTAAGCGGGGAGCTGTTTTTT | CASSSRQGLSGELFF
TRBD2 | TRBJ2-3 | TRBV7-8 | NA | TGTGCCAGCAGCCAAGGGGCTAGCGGATTCACAGATACGCAGTATTTT | CASSQGASGFTDTQYF
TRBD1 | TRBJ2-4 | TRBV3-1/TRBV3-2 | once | TGTGCCAGCAGTTCCGGGACAGTTTTAGCCAAAAACATTCAGTACTTC | CASSSGTVLAKNIQYF
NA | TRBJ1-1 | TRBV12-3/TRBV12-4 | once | TGTGCCAGCACCCCAGGGTTGAACACTGAAGCTTTCTTT | CASTPGLNTEAFF
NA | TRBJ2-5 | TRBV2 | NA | TGTGCCAGCAGTGACAGTCGCCCACCGGGGACCCAGTACTTC | CASSDSRPPGTQYF
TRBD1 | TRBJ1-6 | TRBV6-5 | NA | TGTGCCAGCACCGTAAAGGGACAGTATAATTCACCCCTCCACTTT | CASTVKGQYNSPLHF
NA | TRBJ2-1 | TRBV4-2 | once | TGTGCCAGCAGCCAAAACCCTAACGAGCTGAGCTCCTACAATGAGCAGTTCTTC | CASSQNPNELSSYNEQFF
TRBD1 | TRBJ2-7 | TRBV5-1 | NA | TGCGCCAGCAGCCCACAGGGGGCGACGTTTGAGCAGTACTTC | CASSPQGATFEQYF
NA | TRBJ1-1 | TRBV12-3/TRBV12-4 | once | TGTGCCAGCATCCAACGGGTGAACACTGAAGCTTTCTTT | CASIQRVNTEAFF
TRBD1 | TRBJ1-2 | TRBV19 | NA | TGTGCCAGTAGTATTGCCGGGACAGTCTATGGCTACACCTTC | CASSIAGTVYGYTF
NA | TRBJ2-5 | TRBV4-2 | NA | TGTGCCAGCAGCCAAGCGCCACCAGTAGGGGGGGGACCCCAAGAGACCCAGTACTTC | CASSQAPPVGGGPQETQYF
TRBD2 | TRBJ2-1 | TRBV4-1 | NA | TGCGCCAGCAGCCAAGGGGGGGGGAGATACAATGAGCAGTTCTTC | CASSQGGGRYNEQFF
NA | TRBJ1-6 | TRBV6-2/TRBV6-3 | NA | TGTGCCAGCAGTTACTCGACCCCCCTAGTCCTCCACTTT | CASSYSTPLVLHF
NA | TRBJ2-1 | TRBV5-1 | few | TGCGCCAGCAGCTTGGAGGGACACCGAGGCTACCCAAATGAGCAGTTCTTC | CASSLEGHRGYPNEQFF
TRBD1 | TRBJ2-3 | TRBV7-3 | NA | TGTGCCAGCAGGTCTCAGCCCGGGACAGGGGCAGATACGCAGTATTTT | CASRSQPGTGADTQYF
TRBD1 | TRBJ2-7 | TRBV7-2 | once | TGTGCCAGCAGCTCGGGGACAGGGGGCTACGAGCAGTACTTC | CASSSGTGGYEQYF
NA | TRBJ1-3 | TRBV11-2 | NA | TGTGCCAGCGAAACAGGGATCTCTGGAAACACCATATATTTT | CASETGISGNTIYF
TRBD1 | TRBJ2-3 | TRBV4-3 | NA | TGCGCCAGCAGCCTGACAGGGGGAGATACGCAGTATTTT | CASSLTGGDTQYF
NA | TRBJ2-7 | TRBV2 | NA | TGTGCCAGCTCGGCGGGATCGGTCTACGAGCAGTACTTC | CASSAGSVYEQYF
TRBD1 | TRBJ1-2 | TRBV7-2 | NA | TGTGCCAGCAGCCTGAACCAAGGGGGCGCGGGCTACACCTTC | CASSLNQGGAGYTF
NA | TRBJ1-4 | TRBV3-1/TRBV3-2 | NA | TGTGCCAGCAGCTCACTCTCTGGGGGGAAGCTGTTTTTT | CASSSLSGGKLFF
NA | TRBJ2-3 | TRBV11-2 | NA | TGTGCCAGCAGCCCTAATTCCCAGGCAGATACGCAGTATTTT | CASSPNSQADTQYF
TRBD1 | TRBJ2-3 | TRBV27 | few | TGTGCCAGCAGTTTAGCGAGGGGGCATACGCAGTATTTT | CASSLARGHTQYF
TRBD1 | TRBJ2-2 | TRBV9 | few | TGTGCCAGCAGCGTTACAGGGGGCTATGGTACCGGGGAGCTGTTTTTT | CASSVTGGYGTGELFF
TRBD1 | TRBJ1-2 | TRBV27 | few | TGTGCCAGCAGTTTGGAGGGACAGGGAGCCGGCTACACCTTC | CASSLEGQGAGYTF
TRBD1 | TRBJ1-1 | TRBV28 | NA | TGTGCCAGCAGCCCAGGGGACAGGGGCACAGAAGCTTTCTTT | CASSPGDRGTEAFF
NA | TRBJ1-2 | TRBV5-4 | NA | TGTGCCAGCAGCTCCAGGGAAGACTATGGCTACACCTTC | CASSSREDYGYTF
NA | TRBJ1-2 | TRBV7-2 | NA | TGTGCCAGCAGCTTAGACGGTTATGGCTACACCTTC | CASSLDGYGYTF
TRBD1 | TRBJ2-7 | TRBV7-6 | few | TGTGCCAGCAGCAGAGGACAGGGGGTGGAAGAGCAGTACTTC | CASSRGQGVEEQYF
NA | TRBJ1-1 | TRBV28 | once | TGTGCCAGCAGTTTGGTTGGGCGGGGGAACACTGAAGCTTTCTTT | CASSLVGRGNTEAFF
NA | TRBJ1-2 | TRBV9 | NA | TGTGCCAGCAGCCCGCTGGGGGCAGGGGTGTCGCGGGGCTACACCTTC | CASSPLGAGVSRGYTF
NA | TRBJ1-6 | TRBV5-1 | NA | TGCGCCAGCAGCCCGATGGGGGGGATATCCTATAATTCACCCCTCCACTTT | CASSPMGGISYNSPLHF
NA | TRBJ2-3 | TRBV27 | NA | TGTGCCAGCAGTTTCAGGGGCCCAGATACGCAGTATTTT | CASSFRGPDTQYF
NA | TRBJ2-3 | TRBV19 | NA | TGTGCCAGTAGTAGCGGTAGCACAGATACGCAGTATTTT | CASSSGSTDTQYF
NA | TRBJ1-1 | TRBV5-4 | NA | TGTGCCAGCAGCTCCTACCCCGGACGGACTAACACTGAAGCTTTCTTT | CASSSYPGRTNTEAFF